This TCR beta chain derives from a study of T cell responses to AZD1222 COVID-19 vaccine. Background on the study: Pooled together were second doses at about 4 or about 12 weeks.

Germline V gene data show CDR1 as SNHLY and CDR2 as FYNNEI. Trimming removed 7 bases at V and 8 bases at J, with 12 bases between. The CDR3 has 12 residues. Study-level points and caveats: Sampling that yielded the repertoires occurred only after the peak T cell response.

About this clone: Its cognate antigen is unknown.

Profiling relied on immunoSEQ multiplex PCR, and the TCRdb table lists in-frame clones only, not all of them. The table has 84,000 or so clones, 70% to 90% seen once. This sequence was found in an adult in good health. The source material was peripheral blood, sampled on day 0 of AZD1222 vaccination. The chain couples TRBV2 to TRBJ2-1; a weak D match, TRBD2 (6 bases). CDR3 region: CASTGPGDEQFF. DNA for the CDR3: TGTGCCAGCACCGGCCCGGGGGATGAGCAGTTCTTC.